The text below deals with one T cell receptor (beta chain). Per the germline V gene, CDR1 is MNHEY and CDR2 is SVGAGI. V lost 0 bases, J lost 0 bases, and 9 bases lay in between. This CDR3 has 16 amino acids. The data stem from a study of T cell responses to AZD1222 COVID-19 vaccine. Profiled with immunoSEQ multiplex PCR; TCRdb holds only in-frame clones, not every one. The table lists approximately 150,000 clones, roughly 87% of them singletons, with under 7% in the top ten. The chain joins TRBV6-5 to TRBJ1-3, with D hard to call. This specimen consisted of peripheral blood, obtained 28 days after the second dose of the MenACWY control vaccine. The receptor's source is an adult who received the MenACWY meningococcal vaccine as a control. The CDR3 bases are TGTGCCAGCAGTTACTCGTACACAAGCTCTGGAAACACCATATATTTT. This translates into CASSYSYTSSGNTIYF.